The clone carrying this TCR beta chain was seen many times. No antigen is known for it. The data belong to a study of T-cell memory formation after mild COVID-19. There are 14 residues in the CDR3. Trimming pared 0 bases from V and 6 bases from J, leaving 11 bases between. CDR1 is SGHRS and CDR2 is YFSETQ in the germline V gene. Study-wide results and caveats: Pre-infection memory contained some responding clones, which suggested that cross-reactive memory had joined. Day 15 to 85 contracting clones showed balanced CD4/CD8; later expanders leaned CD4+.

MiXCR, run by TCRdb on the 5' RACE reads, gives a single entry per CDR3 protein. The sample carries tens of thousands of distinct CDR3 sequences, 5% to 7% recorded once. Material for sequencing was PBMCs or a T cell subset sorted from them (not recorded which). The chain combines TRBV5-1 with TRBJ2-3; TRBD1 is a possible D gene (6 bases). The TCR comes from an adult who had mild COVID-19 (a few samples of this study predate the infection). Cell type and time point are not known. The DNA of the CDR3 is TGCGCCAGCAGCTTGGAGAAGGGGGTGGATACGCAGTATTTT. Its protein is CASSLEKGVDTQYF.